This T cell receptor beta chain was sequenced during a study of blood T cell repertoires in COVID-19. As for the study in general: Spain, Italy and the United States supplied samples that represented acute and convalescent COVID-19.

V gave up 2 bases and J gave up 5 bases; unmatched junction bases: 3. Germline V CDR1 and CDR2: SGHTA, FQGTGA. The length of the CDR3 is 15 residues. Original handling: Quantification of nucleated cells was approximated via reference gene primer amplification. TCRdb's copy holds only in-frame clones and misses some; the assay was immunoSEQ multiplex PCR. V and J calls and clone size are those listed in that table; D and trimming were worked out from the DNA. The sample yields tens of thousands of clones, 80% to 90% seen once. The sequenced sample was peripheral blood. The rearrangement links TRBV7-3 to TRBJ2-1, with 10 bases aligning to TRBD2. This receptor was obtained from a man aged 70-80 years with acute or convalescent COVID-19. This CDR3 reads CASSLELAGNNEQFF. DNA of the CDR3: TGTGCCAGCAGCTTAGAACTAGCGGGGAACAATGAGCAGTTCTTC.